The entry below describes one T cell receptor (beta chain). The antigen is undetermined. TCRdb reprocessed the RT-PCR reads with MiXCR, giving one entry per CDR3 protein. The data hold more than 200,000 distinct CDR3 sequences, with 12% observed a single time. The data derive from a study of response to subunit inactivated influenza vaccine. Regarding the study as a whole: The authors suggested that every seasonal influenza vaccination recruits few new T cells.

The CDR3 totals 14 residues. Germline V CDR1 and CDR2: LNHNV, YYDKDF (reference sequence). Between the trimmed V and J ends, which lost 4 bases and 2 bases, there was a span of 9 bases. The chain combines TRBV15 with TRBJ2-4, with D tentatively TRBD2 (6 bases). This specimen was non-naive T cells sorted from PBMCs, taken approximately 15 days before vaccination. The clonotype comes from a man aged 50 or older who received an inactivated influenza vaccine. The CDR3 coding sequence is TGTGCCACCAGCAAAGGAGGGACCAAAAACATTCAGTACTTC. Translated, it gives CATSKGGTKNIQYF.